This T cell receptor beta chain comes out of a study of blood T cell repertoires in COVID-19 (dated by TCRdb to about 2020). Context from the whole study: Collaborator samples came from the United States, Italy and Spain and covered acute and convalescent phases of COVID-19. The prospective study material was composed of cDNA or gDNA derived from T cells, B-cell-depleted T cells, or PBMCs. Deeply sampled blood TCRbeta repertoires from subjects exposed to, actively infected with, or recovered from COVID-19 were included in the dataset. The repertoires were released in a freely available public database intended as a resource for research on the immune response to SARS-CoV-2. The samples were drawn from the first 160 participants of the ongoing ImmuneRACE study and from 1,200 or so subjects provided by 6 global collaborators. Nearly every sample came with metadata listing a de-identified subject ID, COVID-19 status, age in years and sex. Where available, HLA class I and class II types were obtained from metadata supplied by the sample provider rather than from assay-based typing.

What the authors observed across the whole study: How much clinical and demographic metadata was included differed by source and by participant, and the metadata was provided uncurated.

TCRbeta CDR3 regions were amplified from genomic DNA using the immunoSEQ Assay, a bias-controlled multiplex PCR. As for the authors' bioinformatics: The number of nucleated cells in each sample was estimated from the amplification of reference gene primers within the assay. To quantify the absolute abundance of each unique TCRbeta CDR3 rearrangement, sequence reads were collapsed and filtered. For each sample, productive Simpson clonality was calculated by taking the square root of Simpson's diversity index across productive rearrangements. Sourced from immuneACCESS, this table was stored by TCRdb with only in-frame sequences that have V and J called. A share of the clones is absent; for the studies checked, an unresolved V gene accounts for under half, and the remainder has no known explanation. Clone size and V and J calls were adopted from that table, with D and trimming inferred from the DNA. The sample table lists over 85,000 clones, 60% to 80% of them with a count of one. Around 16% of the sample comes from the top ten.

According to the germline V gene, CDR1 reads SGHRS and CDR2 reads YFSETQ. Between the V and J ends, shortened by 3 bases and 4 bases respectively, the junction contains 14 bases. The cysteine opens and the phenylalanine closes a CDR3 of 15 amino acids. CDR3 DNA only is kept here, 45 bases in frame from base 1. Whole blood was collected in K2EDTA tubes by collaborating institutions according to the institutions' own protocols. For TCRbeta analysis, collaborator samples were shipped as frozen whole blood, as isolated PBMCs, or as DNA extracted from either sample type. A word on this clone: Its antigen is not yet known. No much larger clone is present one base from it, and per-base qualities are unavailable.

The sequence was obtained from a woman over 75 with active or convalescent COVID-19. The sample comprised peripheral blood. Here the chain combines TRBV5-1 and TRBJ2-1; a tentative D call is TRBD2 (5 bases match). The DNA sequence reads TGCGCCAGCAGCTCGGCTAGCATCGAATACAATGAGCAGTTCTTC. The encoded protein is CASSSASIEYNEQFF. Supplemented by the reference TRBV5-1 and TRBJ2-1 proteins around the CDR3, the complete variable domain is KAGVTQTPRYLIKTRGQQVTLSCSPISGHRSVSWYQQTPGQGLQFLFEYFSETQRNKGNFPGRFSGRQFSNSRSEMNVSTLELGDSALYLCASSSASIEYNEQFFGPGTRLTVL.